The TCR beta chain under discussion was sequenced for a study of regulatory T cells in long-lasting Graves disease. Study-level results: Newly diagnosed disease favored TRBV20-1 and TRBJ2-1 over persistent disease.

Sequencing libraries for TCR beta were prepared with iRepertoire HTBI primers and Arm-PCR of CDR3 regions. A single record per CDR3 protein comes from TCRdb applying MiXCR to the multiplex PCR reads. The top ten clones hold over 7% of a sample with about 400,000 distinct CDR3 sequences, 14% to 15% of them seen once. The time point: newly diagnosed GD, antithyroid drugs for less than 3 months. PBMCs provided the RNA from which the TCR library was made. American Thyroid Association guidelines defined how Graves' disease was diagnosed. This clonotype has ten or more counts. Antigen specificity is unknown. CDR3 size: 13 residues. Trimming pared 3 bases from V and 2 bases from J, leaving 8 bases between. Another study also made use of these data, one on T cells in Graves' hyperthyroidism and ophthalmopathy. From that paper: A first-round RT-PCR of the TCR CDR3 used the HTBI primer set.

The sequenced sample was peripheral blood mononuclear cells (PBMCs), obtained at new diagnosis, from a patient treated with antithyroid drugs. V is TRBV12-3 or TRBV12-4 and J is TRBJ2-7, with TRBD2 as a possible D gene (6 bases). This sequence was found in a woman aged 40 to 50 with Graves disease. Here the CDR3 DNA reads TGTGCCAGCAGTTTGGGGACTCCCTACGAGCAGTACTTC. This sequence encodes CASSLGTPYEQYF.